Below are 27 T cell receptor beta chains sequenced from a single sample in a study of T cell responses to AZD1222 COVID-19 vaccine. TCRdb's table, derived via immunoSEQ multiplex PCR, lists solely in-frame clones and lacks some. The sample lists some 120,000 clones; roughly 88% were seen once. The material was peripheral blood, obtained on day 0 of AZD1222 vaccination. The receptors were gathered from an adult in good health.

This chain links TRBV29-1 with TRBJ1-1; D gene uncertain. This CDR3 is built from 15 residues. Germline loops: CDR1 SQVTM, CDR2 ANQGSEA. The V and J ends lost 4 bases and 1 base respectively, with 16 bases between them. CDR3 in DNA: TGCAGCGTTGTAGTTGTCAGACGGAGGAACACTGAAGCTTTCTTT. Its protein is CSVVVVRRRNTEAFF.

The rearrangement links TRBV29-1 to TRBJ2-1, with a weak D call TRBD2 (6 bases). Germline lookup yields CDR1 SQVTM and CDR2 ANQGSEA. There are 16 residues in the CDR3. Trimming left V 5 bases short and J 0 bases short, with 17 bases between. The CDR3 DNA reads TGCAGCGTTATCATTTTCGGGGGAAGCTCCTACAATGAGCAGTTCTTC. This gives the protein CSVIIFGGSSYNEQFF.

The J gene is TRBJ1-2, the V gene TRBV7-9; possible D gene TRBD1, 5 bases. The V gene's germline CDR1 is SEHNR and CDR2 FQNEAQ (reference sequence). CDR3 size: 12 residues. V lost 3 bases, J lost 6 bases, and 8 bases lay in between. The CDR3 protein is CASSFSGDGYTF. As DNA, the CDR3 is TGTGCCAGCAGCTTCTCGGGGGATGGCTACACCTTC.

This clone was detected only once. CDR3 sequence reads: CASSSGQGGYGYTF. The CDR3 DNA is TGTGCCAGCAGCTCGGGACAGGGAGGCTATGGCTACACCTTC. The chain carries TRBV11-3 and TRBJ1-2; 9 bases are shared with TRBD1. The CDR3 totals 14 residues. The germline CDR1 and CDR2 sequences are SGHNT and YENEEA. The V gene end was trimmed by 4 bases and the J gene end by 4 bases; junction bases not matched to a gene: 4.

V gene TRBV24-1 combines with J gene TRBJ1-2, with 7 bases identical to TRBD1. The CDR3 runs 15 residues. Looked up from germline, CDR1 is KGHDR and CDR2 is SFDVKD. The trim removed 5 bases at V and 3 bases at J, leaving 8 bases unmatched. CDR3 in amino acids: CATSAETGYDYGYTF. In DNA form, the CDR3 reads TGTGCCACCAGTGCGGAGACAGGGTACGACTATGGCTACACCTTC.

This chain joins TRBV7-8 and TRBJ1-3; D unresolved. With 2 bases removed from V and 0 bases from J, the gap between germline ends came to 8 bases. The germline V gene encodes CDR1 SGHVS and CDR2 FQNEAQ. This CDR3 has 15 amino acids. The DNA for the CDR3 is TGTGCCAGCAGCTTACAACGTAACTCTGGAAACACCATATATTTT. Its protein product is CASSLQRNSGNTIYF.

The CDR3 sequence: CASSPTMNTEAFF. CDR3 DNA: TGTGCCAGCTCTCCGACGATGAACACTGAAGCTTTCTTT. The chain combines TRBV18 with TRBJ1-1, with D uncertain. The CDR3 is 13 residues long. Germline lookup yields CDR1 KGHSH and CDR2 LQKENI. V dropped 6 bases and J dropped 0 bases, with 8 bases sitting between them.

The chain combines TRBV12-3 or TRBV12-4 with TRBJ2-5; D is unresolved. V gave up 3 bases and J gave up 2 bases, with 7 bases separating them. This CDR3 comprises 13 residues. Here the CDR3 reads CASSLAVQETQYF. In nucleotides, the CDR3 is TGTGCCAGCAGTTTGGCGGTTCAAGAGACCCAGTACTTC.

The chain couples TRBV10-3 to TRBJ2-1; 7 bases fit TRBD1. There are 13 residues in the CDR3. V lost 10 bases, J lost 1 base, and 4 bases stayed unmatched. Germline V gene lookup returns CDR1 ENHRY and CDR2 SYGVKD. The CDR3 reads CATTGDSYNEQFF. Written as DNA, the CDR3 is TGTGCCACTACAGGGGATTCCTACAATGAGCAGTTCTTC.

The CDR3 here is CASSPGGRHTGELFF. In nucleotides, the CDR3 is TGTGCCAGCAGCCCGGGGGGTAGACACACCGGGGAGCTGTTTTTT. The gene calls are TRBV14 and TRBJ2-2; 7 nucleotides match TRBD2. In germline, CDR1 is SGHDN, CDR2 FVKESK. CDR3 length: 15 residues. V was pared by 4 bases and J by 3 bases, with 5 bases of the junction left unmatched.

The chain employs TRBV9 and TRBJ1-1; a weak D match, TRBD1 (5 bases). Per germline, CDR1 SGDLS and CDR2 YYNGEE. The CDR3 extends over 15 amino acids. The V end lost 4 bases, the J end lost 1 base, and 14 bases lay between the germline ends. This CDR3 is CASSQRLGGNTEAFF. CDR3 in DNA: TGTGCCAGCAGCCAGAGGCTGGGGGGGAACACTGAAGCTTTCTTT.

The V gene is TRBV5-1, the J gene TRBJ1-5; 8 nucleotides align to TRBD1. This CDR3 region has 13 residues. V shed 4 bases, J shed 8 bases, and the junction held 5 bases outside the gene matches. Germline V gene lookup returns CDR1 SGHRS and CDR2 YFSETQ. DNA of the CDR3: TGCGCCAGCAGCCGGACAGGGAGTGAGCCCCAGCATTTT. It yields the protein CASSRTGSEPQHF.

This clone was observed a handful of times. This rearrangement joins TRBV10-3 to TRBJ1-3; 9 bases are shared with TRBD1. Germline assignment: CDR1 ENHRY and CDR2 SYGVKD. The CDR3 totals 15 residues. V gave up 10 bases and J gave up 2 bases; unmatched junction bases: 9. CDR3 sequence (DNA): TGTGCCACCGGACAGGGGATCTCTGCTGGAAACACCATATATTTT. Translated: CATGQGISAGNTIYF.

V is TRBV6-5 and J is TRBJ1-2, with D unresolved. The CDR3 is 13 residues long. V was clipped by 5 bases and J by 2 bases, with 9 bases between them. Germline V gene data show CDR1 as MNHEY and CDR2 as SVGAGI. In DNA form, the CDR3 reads TGTGCCAGCAGTCCGGCCCCGAACTATGGCTACACCTTC. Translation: CASSPAPNYGYTF.

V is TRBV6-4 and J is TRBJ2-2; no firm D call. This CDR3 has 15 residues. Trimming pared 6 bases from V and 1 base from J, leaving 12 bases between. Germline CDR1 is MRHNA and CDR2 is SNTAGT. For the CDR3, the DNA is TGTGCCAGCAGCCGCGACGGTCTGAACACCGGGGAGCTGTTTTTT. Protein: CASSRDGLNTGELFF.

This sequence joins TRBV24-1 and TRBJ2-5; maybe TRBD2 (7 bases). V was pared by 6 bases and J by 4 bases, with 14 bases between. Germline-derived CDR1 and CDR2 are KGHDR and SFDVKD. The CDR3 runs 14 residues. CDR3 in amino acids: CATSQWRGGETQYF. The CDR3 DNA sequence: TGTGCCACCAGTCAATGGAGGGGGGGAGAGACCCAGTACTTC.

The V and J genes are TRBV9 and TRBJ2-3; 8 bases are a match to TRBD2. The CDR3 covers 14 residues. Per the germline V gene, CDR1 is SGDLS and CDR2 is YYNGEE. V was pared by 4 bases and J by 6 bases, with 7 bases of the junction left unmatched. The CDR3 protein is CASSKLGGADTQYF. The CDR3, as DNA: TGTGCCAGCAGCAAACTCGGGGGGGCTGATACGCAGTATTTT.

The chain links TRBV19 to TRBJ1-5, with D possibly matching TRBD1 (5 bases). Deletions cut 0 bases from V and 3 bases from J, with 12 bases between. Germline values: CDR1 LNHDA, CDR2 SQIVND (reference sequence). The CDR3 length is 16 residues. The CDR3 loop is CASSIDEGRLNQPQHF. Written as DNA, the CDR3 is TGTGCCAGTAGTATAGATGAGGGACGGCTCAATCAGCCCCAGCATTTT.

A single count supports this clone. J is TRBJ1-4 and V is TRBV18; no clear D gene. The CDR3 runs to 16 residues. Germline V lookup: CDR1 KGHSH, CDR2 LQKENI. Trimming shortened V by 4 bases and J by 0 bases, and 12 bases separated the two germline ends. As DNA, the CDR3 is TGTGCCAGCTCACTTCAATCTGGGACAACTAATGAAAAACTGTTTTTT. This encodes CASSLQSGTTNEKLFF.

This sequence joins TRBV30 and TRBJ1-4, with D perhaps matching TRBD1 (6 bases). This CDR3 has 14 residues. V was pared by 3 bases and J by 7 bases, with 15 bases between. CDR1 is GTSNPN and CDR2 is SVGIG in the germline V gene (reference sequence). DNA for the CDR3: TGTGCCTGGAGGGAGGGGGGAATAGGTGAAAAACTGTTTTTT. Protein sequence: CAWREGGIGEKLFF.

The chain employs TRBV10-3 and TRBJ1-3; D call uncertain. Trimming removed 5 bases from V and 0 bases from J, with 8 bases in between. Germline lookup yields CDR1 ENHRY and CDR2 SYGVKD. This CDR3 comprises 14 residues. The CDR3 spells CAISPGLSGNTIYF. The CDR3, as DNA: TGTGCCATCAGTCCGGGCCTCTCTGGAAACACCATATATTTT.

CDR3 coding DNA: TGTGCCAGCAGCCAGCCGGGACTAGCGGTCGCGGAGCAGTTCTTC. Protein: CASSQPGLAVAEQFF. V is TRBV14 and J is TRBJ2-1; TRBD2 matches 11 bases. Germline assignment: CDR1 SGHDN and CDR2 FVKESK. This CDR3 has 15 amino acids. V shed 3 bases and J 10 bases; nucleotides not matched to a gene: 8.

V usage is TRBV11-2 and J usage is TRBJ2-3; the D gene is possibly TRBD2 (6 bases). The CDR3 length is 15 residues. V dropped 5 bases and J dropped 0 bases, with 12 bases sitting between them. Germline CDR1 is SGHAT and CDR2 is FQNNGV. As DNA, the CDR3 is TGTGCCAGCAGCCGGGGACTCTCTAGCACAGATACGCAGTATTTT. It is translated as CASSRGLSSTDTQYF.

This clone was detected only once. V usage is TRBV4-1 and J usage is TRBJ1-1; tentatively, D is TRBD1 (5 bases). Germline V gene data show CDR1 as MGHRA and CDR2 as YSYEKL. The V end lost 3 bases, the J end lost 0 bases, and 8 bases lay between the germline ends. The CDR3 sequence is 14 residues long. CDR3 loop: CASSQDIMNTEAFF. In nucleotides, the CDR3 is TGCGCCAGCAGCCAGGACATAATGAACACTGAAGCTTTCTTT.

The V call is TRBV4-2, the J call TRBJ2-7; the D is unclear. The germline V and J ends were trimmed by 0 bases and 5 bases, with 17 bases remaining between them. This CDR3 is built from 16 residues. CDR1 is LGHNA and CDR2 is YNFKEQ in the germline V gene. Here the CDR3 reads CASSQERAGDRHEQYF. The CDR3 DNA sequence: TGTGCCAGCAGCCAAGAAAGGGCAGGAGACCGCCACGAGCAGTACTTC.

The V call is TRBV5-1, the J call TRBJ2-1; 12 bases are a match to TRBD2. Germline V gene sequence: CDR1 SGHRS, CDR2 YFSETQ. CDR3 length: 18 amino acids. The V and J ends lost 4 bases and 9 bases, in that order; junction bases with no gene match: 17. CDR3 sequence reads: CASSPGLAGRLQQGEQFF. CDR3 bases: TGCGCCAGCAGCCCCGGACTAGCGGGGCGTTTACAGCAAGGTGAGCAGTTCTTC. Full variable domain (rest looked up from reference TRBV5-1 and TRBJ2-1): KAGVTQTPRYLIKTRGQQVTLSCSPISGHRSVSWYQQTPGQGLQFLFEYFSETQRNKGNFPGRFSGRQFSNSRSEMNVSTLELGDSALYLCASSPGLAGRLQQGEQFFGPGTRLTVL.

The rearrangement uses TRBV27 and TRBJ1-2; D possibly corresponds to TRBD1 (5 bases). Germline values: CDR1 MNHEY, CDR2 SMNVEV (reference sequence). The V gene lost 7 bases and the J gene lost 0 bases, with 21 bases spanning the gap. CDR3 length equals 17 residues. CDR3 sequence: CASTLTGDRWTNYGYTF. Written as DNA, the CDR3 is TGTGCCAGCACTTTGACGGGGGACCGATGGACTAACTATGGCTACACCTTC.